The sequence of this T cell receptor (beta chain) was determined in a study of PD-1 blockade in mismatch repair-deficient tumors. TCRdb's table, derived via immunoSEQ multiplex PCR, lists solely in-frame clones and lacks some. The repertoire consists of some 120,000 clones, with 60% to 85% occurring once and the leading ten covering roughly 4.5%. CDR3 length: 14 amino acids. The germline gives CDR1 SGHTA, CDR2 FQGNSA. V shed 1 base and J shed 5 bases, with 8 bases lying between them. The chain recombines TRBV7-2 with TRBJ2-2; no clear D gene. This sequence originates from an adult with mismatch repair-deficient cancer. The sample consisted of peripheral blood, taken about 60 weeks after starting pembrolizumab. In DNA form, the CDR3 reads TGTGCCAGCAGCTTAGGGGCGCGAACCGGGGAGCTGTTTTTT. Translating it yields CASSLGARTGELFF.